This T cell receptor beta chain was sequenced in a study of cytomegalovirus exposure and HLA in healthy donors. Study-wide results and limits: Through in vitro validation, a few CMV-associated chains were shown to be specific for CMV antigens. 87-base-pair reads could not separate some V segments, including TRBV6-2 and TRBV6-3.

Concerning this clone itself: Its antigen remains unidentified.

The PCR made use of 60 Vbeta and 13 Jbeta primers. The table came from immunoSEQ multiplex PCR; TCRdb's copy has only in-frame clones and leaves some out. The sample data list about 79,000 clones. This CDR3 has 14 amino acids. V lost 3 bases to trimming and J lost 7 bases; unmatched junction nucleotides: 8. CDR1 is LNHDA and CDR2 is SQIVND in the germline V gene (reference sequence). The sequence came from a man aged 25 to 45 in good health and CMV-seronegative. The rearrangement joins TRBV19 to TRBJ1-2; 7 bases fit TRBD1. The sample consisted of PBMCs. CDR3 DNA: TGTGCCAGTAGTATGAGGGGGCCCTCTTCTGGCTACACCTTC. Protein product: CASSMRGPSSGYTF. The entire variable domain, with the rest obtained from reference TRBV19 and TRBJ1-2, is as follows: DGGITQSPKYLFRKEGQNVTLSCEQNLNHDAMYWYRQDPGQGLRLIYYSQIVNDFQKGDIAEGYSVSREKKESFPLTVTSAQKNPTAFYLCASSMRGPSSGYTFGSGTRLTVV.